This TCR beta chain was identified during a study of T cell responses to AZD1222 COVID-19 vaccine. Clones were sequenced by immunoSEQ multiplex PCR, and TCRdb holds only the in-frame ones, with some missing. The table records about 93,000 clones, under 90% of them present only once. Deletions cut 10 bases from V and 2 bases from J, with 16 bases between. Looked up from germline, CDR1 is LNHDA and CDR2 is SQIVND (reference sequence). The CDR3 is 14 residues long. Comment on this clone: Antigen unknown.

Study results and caveats: Targeting of unmutated variant regions was reportedly seen in nearly half of spike-specific TCRs. Sampling captured repertoires only after the peak T cell response. White British donors predominated, females outnumbered males, and clonal diversity was possibly underestimated.

V gene TRBV19 combines with J gene TRBJ2-3; perhaps TRBD2 as D (6 bases). The receptor's source is an adult in good health. The sequencing used peripheral blood, collected on day 0 of MenACWY control vaccination. CDR3 bases: TGTGCCAACCCCACGGGACTCACCACAGATACGCAGTATTTT. Translation: CANPTGLTTDTQYF.